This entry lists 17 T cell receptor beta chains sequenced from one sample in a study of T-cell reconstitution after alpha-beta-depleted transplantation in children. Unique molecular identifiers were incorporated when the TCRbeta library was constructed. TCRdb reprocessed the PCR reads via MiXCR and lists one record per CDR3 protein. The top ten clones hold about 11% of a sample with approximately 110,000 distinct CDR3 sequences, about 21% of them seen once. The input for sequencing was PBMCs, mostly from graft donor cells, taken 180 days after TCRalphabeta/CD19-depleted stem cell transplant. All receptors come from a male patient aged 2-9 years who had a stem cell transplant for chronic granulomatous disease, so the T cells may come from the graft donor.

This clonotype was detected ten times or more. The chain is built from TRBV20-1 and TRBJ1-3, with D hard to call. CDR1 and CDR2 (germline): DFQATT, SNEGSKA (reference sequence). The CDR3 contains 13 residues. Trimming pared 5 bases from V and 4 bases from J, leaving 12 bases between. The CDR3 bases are TGCAGTGCTCCGAAAAACAGCGGAAACACCATATATTTT. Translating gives CSAPKNSGNTIYF.

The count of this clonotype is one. The CDR3 DNA reads TGTGCCAGCAGTGAAGACGGGACTTACAATGAGCAGTTCTTC. Translating gives CASSEDGTYNEQFF. This sequence joins TRBV2 and TRBJ2-1, with D possibly TRBD2 on 6 matching bases. The ends were cut back, 1 base at V and 4 bases at J, with 8 bases in the middle. Germline lookup yields CDR1 SNHLY and CDR2 FYNNEI. The CDR3 runs 14 residues.

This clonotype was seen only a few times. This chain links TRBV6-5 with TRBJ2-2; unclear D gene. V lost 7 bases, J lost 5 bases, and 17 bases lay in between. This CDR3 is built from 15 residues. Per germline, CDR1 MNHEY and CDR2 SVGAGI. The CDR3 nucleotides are TGTGCCAGCACCACCGGGTCCAAAGGTACCGGGGAGCTGTTTTTT. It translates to CASTTGSKGTGELFF.

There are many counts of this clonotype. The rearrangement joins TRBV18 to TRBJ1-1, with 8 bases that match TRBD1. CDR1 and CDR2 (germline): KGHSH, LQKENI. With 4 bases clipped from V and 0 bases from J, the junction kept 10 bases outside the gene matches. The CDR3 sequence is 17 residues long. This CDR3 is CASSRDRGTHMNTEAFF. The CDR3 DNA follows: TGTGCCAGCTCACGCGACAGGGGCACTCACATGAACACTGAAGCTTTCTTT.

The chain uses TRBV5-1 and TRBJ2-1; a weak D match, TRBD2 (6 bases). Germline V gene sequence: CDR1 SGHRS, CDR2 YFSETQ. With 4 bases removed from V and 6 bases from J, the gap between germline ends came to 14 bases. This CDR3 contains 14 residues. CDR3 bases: TGCGCCAGCAGCCTACTAACTAGCTCCAATGAGCAGTTCTTC. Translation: CASSLLTSSNEQFF.

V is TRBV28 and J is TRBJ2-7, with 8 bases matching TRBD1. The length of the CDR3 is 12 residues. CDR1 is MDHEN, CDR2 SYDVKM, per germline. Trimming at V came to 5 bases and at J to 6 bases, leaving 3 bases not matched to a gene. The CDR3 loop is CASSRTGSEQYF. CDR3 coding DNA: TGTGCCAGCAGTCGGACAGGGAGCGAGCAGTACTTC.

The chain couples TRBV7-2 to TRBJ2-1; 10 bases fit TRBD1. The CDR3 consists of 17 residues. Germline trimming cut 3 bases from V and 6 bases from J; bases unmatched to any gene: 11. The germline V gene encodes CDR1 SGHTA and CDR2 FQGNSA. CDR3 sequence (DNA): TGTGCCAGCAGCTTTATTGGGGGGACAGGGGTCCGCAATGAGCAGTTCTTC. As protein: CASSFIGGTGVRNEQFF.

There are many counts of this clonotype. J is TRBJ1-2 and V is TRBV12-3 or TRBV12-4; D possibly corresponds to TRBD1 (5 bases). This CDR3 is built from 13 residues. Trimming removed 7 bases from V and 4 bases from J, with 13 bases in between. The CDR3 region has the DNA TGTGCCAGCATGCGGACATACAGCTATGGCTACACCTTC. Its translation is CASMRTYSYGYTF.

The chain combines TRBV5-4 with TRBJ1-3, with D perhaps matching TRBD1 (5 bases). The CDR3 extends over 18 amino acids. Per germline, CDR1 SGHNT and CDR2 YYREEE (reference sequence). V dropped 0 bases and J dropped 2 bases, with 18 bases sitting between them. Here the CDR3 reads CASSLVLGQVPPGNTIYF. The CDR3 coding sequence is TGTGCCAGCAGCTTGGTTTTGGGGCAGGTCCCTCCTGGAAACACCATATATTTT.

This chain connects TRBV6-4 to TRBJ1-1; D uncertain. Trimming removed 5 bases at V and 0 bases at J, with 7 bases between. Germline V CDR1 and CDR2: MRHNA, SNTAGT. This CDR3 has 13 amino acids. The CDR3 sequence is CASSRQMNTEAFF. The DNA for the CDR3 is TGTGCCAGCAGTCGACAAATGAACACTGAAGCTTTCTTT.

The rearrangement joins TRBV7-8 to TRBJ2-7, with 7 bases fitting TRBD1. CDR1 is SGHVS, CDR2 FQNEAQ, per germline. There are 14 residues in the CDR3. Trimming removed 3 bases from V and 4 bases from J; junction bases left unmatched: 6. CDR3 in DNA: TGTGCCAGCAGCTTTGACAGGGCTAGTTACGAGCAGTACTTC. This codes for CASSFDRASYEQYF.

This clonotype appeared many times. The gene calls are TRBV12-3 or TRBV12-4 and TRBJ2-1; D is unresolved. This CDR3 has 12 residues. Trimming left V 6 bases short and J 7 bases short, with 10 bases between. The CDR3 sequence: CASRPRTNEQFF. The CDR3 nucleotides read TGTGCCAGCAGACCCCGAACGAATGAGCAGTTCTTC.

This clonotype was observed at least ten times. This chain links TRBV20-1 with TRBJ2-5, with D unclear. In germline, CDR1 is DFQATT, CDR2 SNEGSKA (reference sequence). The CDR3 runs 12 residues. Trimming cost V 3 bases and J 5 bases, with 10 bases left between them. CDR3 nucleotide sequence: TGCAGTGCTAGGGCAGTGGTCGAGACCCAGTACTTC. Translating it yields CSARAVVETQYF.

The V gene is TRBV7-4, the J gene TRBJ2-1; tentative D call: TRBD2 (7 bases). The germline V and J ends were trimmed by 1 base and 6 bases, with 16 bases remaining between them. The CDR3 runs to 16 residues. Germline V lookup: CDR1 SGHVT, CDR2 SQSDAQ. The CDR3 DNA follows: TGTGCCAGCAGCTTAGTTAGGGGGGGCCGATTCAATGAGCAGTTCTTC. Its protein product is CASSLVRGGRFNEQFF.

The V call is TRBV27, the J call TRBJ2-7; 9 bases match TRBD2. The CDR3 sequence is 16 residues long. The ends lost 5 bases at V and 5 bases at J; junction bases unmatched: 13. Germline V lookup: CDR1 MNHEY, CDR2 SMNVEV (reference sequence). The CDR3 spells CASSLLGDSGSHEQYF. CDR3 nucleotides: TGTGCCAGCAGTCTACTGGGGGATAGCGGGAGCCACGAGCAGTACTTC.

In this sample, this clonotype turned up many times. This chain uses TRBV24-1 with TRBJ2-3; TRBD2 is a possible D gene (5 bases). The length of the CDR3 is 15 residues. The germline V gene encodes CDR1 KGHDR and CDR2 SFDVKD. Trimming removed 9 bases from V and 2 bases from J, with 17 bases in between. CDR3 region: CATADLAVHTDTQYF. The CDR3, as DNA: TGTGCCACCGCGGACTTGGCGGTTCACACAGATACGCAGTATTTT.

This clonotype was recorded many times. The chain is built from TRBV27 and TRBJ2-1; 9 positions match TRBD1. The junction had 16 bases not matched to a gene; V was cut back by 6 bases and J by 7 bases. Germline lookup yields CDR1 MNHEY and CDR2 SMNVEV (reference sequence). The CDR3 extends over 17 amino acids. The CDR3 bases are TGTGCCAGCAGGCCATCCGGTGGGACAGGGTCATATAATGAGCAGTTCTTC. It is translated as CASRPSGGTGSYNEQFF.